Listed below are T cell receptor beta chains from one sample, sequenced in a study of T cells in Graves' hyperthyroidism and ophthalmopathy. A single record per CDR3 protein comes from TCRdb applying MiXCR to the multiplex PCR reads. Of around 450,000 distinct CDR3 sequences in the sample, roughly an eighth were seen once. Sequencing was done on a sample of blood. These receptors were collected from a woman younger than 30 with Graves' hyperthyroidism. Both conserved end residues are trimmed from each CDR3.

CDR3 length: 13; V gene: TRBV28; J gene: TRBJ2-1; CDR3 protein: ASSLRLAGYNEQF
CDR3 length: 11; V gene: TRBV7-6; J gene: TRBJ1-5; CDR3 protein: ASSSAFNQPQH
CDR3 length: 12; V gene: TRBV2; J gene: TRBJ2-7; CDR3 protein: ASSLRAGAYEQY
CDR3 length: 15; V gene: TRBV20-1; J gene: TRBJ1-2; CDR3 protein: SAPAAGTGAVNYGYT
CDR3 length: 12; V gene: TRBV2; J gene: TRBJ2-1; CDR3 protein: ASSATFSYNEQF
CDR3 length: 14; V gene: TRBV6-6; J gene: TRBJ2-1; CDR3 protein: ASSYSPSGNPNEQF
CDR3 length: 9; V gene: TRBV20-1; J gene: TRBJ2-7; CDR3 protein: SARLRYEQY
CDR3 length: 11; V gene: TRBV29-1; J gene: TRBJ1-6; CDR3 protein: SVGQGANSPLH
CDR3 length: 13; V gene: TRBV20-1; J gene: TRBJ1-1; CDR3 protein: RLGVGSLMNTEAF
CDR3 length: 13; V gene: TRBV28; J gene: TRBJ1-4; CDR3 protein: ASSTGQLINEKLF